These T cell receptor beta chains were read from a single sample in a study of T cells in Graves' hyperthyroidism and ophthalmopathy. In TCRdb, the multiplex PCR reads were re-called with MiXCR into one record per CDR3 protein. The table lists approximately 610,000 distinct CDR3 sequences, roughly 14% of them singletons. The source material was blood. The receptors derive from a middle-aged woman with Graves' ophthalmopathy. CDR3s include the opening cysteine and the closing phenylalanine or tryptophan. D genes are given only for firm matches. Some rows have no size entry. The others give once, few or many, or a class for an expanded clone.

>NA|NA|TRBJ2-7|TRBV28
TGTGCCAGCAGTTTAGTGGACCGGAACTACGAGCAGTACTTC
CASSLVDRNYEQYF
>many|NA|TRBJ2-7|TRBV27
TGTGCCAGCAGTTCCCGGGACAACTACGAGCAGTACTTC
CASSSRDNYEQYF
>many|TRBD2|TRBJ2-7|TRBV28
TGTGCCAGCAGTCGGGGACTAGCGGGAGGTCGGTACTTC
CASSRGLAGGRYF
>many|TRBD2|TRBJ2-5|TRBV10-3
TGTGCCATCGCGGAAAGGACTAGCGGGAGCGAGACCCAGTACTTC
CAIAERTSGSETQYF
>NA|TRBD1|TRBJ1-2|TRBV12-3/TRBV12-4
TGTGCCAGCAGCCTTCTTGCCACAGGGGGCTCCAACTATGGCTACACCTTC
CASSLLATGGSNYGYTF
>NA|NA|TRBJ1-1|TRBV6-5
TGTGCCAGCAGTACTAGGGGCCACAACACTGAAGCTTTCTTT
CASSTRGHNTEAFF
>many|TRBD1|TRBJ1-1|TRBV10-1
TGCGCCAGCAGTCCGGCCGGGACAGGGAACACTGAAGCTTTCTTT
CASSPAGTGNTEAFF
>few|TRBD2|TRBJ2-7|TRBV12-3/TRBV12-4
TGTGCCAGCAGTTTGGCGGGAGCCCGGGCCGAGCAGTACTTC
CASSLAGARAEQYF
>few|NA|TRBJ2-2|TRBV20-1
TGCAGTGTGGTGCTCGGCGTCACCGGGGAGCTGTTTTTT
CSVVLGVTGELFF
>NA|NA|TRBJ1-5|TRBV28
TGTGCCAGCAGTTTCGTCAGGGGTGGTAATCAGCCCCAGCATTTT
CASSFVRGGNQPQHF
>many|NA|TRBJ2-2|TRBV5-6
TGTGCCAGCAGCTTATACACCGGGGAGCTGTTTTTT
CASSLYTGELFF
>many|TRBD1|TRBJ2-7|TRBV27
TGTGCCAGCAGCCCTAGGACAGGGGGCTACTACGAGCAGTACTTC
CASSPRTGGYYEQYF
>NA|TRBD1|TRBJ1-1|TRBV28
TGTGCCAGCAAGCTCCCGACAGGGATGAACACTGAAGCTTTCTTT
CASKLPTGMNTEAFF
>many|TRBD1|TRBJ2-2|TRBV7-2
TGTGCCAGCAGCTTAGTACAGGGGGCCACCGGGGAGCTGTTTTTT
CASSLVQGATGELFF
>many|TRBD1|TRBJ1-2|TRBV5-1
TGCGCCAGCAGCCCATGGACAGGGGATGGCTACACCTTC
CASSPWTGDGYTF
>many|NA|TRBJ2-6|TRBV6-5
TGTGCCAGCAGTTTCATGGGCGCTGGGGCCAACGTCCTGACTTTC
CASSFMGAGANVLTF
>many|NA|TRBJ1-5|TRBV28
TGTGCCAGCAGTTTATTCCGCGGCAATCAGCCCCAGCATTTT
CASSLFRGNQPQHF
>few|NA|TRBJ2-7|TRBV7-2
TGTGCCAGCAGCTTAGGAGCACACTACTACGAGCAGTACTTC
CASSLGAHYYEQYF
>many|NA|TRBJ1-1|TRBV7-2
TGTGCCAGCAGCCCGGCCTCAGGGCCAAGCACTGAAGCTTTCTTT
CASSPASGPSTEAFF
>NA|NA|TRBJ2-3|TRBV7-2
TGTGCCAGCAGCCCGGGACACCACACAGATACGCAGTATTTT
CASSPGHHTDTQYF
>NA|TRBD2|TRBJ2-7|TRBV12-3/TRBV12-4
TGTGCCAGCAGCCGTAGCGGGAATTACGAGCAGTACTTC
CASSRSGNYEQYF
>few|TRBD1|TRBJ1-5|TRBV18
TGTGCCAGCTCATCGGGACAGGGGGCAGGGTTGCAGCCCCAGCATTTT
CASSSGQGAGLQPQHF
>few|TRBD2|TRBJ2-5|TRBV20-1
TGCAGTGCCCTCAGCCGCGGGGGATCTCCCGAGACCCAGTACTTC
CSALSRGGSPETQYF
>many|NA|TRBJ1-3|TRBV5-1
TGCGCCAGCAGCCCGGGACACAACTCTGGAAACACCATATATTTT
CASSPGHNSGNTIYF
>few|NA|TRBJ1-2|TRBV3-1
TGTGCCAGCAGCCAAGAAGGAAGGGATGGCTACACCTTC
CASSQEGRDGYTF
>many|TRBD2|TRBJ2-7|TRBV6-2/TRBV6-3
TGTGCCAGCAGACAGCGGGAGGGCTACGAGCAGTACTTC
CASRQREGYEQYF
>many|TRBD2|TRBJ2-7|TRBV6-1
TGTGCCAGCAGTGAGGGACTAGCGGACAACTACGAGCAGTACTTC
CASSEGLADNYEQYF
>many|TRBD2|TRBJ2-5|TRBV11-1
TGTGCCAGCAGCTTTGGGACTAGCGGGAGGTACGGAGGGGAGACCCAGTACTTC
CASSFGTSGRYGGETQYF
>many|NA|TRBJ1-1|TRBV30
TGTGCCTGGAGTGTACGGGGATTAGGGGAAGCTTTCTTT
CAWSVRGLGEAFF
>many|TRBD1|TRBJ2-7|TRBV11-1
TGTGCCAGCTCACAGGGGGAGAATTACGAGCAGTACTTC
CASSQGENYEQYF
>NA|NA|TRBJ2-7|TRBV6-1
TGTGCCAGCAGTACCCAGCGGCCCGGGACGGACCAGGACGAGCAGTACTTC
CASSTQRPGTDQDEQYF
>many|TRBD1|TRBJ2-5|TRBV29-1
TGCAGCGTTCCCATGACAGGGCAAGAGACCCAGTACTTC
CSVPMTGQETQYF
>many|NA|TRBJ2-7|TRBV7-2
TGTGCCAGCAGCGAAGGACCCAGCTCCTACGAGCAGTACTTC
CASSEGPSSYEQYF
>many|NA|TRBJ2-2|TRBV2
TGTGCCAGCAGGGGTAACGGGGAGCTGTTTTTT
CASRGNGELFF
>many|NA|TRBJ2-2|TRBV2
TGTGCCAGCTCCGTTGAAACCGGGGAGCTGTTTTTT
CASSVETGELFF
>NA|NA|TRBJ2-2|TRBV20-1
TGCAGTGCTAGCAGAGCCGGGGAGCTGTTTTTT
CSASRAGELFF
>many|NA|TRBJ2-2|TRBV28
TGTGCCAGCACACACCCGAATAGCATGGTCGGGGAGCTGTTTTTT
CASTHPNSMVGELFF
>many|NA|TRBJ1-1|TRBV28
TGTGCCAGCAGTTTAATCATGAACACTGAAGCTTTCTTT
CASSLIMNTEAFF
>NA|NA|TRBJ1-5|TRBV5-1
TGCGCCAGCAGCCTATACGGACAAGGCAATCAGCCCCAGCATTTT
CASSLYGQGNQPQHF
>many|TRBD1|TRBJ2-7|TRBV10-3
TGTGCCATCAGTGGAGGAGGACAGGGGAACGAGCAGTACTTC
CAISGGGQGNEQYF
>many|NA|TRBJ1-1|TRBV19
TGTGCTAGTCAGTGGGCCACTGAAGCTTTCTTT
CASQWATEAFF
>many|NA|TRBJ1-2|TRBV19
TGTGCCAGTAGCCAACAGGCGTCTAACTATGGCTACACCTTC
CASSQQASNYGYTF
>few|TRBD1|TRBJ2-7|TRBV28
TGTGCCAGCAGTTTAGGACAGGGAGGTCTTGGGGGGCAGTACTTC
CASSLGQGGLGGQYF
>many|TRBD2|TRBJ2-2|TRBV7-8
TGTGCCAGCAGCTTACGGCGGGAGCCTCGCACCGGGGAGCTGTTTTTT
CASSLRREPRTGELFF
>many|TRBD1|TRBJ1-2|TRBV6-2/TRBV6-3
TGTGCCAGCAGTTACCCGACAGGGTCGAATACTAACTATGGCTACACCTTC
CASSYPTGSNTNYGYTF
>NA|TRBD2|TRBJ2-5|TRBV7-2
TGCGCCAGCAGCTTAGCTCTAGCGGGAGGGGAGACCCAGTACTTC
CASSLALAGGETQYF
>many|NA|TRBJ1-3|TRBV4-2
TGTGCCAGCAGCCAAGATAAGTTGTCCACCATATATTTT
CASSQDKLSTIYF
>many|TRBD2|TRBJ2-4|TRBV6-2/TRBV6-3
TGTGCCAGCAGTTACCCCGGGGGGGAACTAGCCAAAAACATTCAGTACTTC
CASSYPGGELAKNIQYF
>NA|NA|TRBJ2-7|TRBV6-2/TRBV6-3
TGTGCCAGCAGTTATCTAGCGCGGGAGCAGTACTTC
CASSYLAREQYF
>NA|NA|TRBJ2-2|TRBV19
TGTGCCAGTAGTATCAGAGGGGTTGTCGGGGAGCTGTTTTTT
CASSIRGVVGELFF
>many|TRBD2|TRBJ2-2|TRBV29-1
TGCAGCGTTAACACCCTGACTAGCGTAAACACCGGGGAGCTGTTTTTT
CSVNTLTSVNTGELFF
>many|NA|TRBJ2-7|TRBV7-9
TGTGCCAGCAGCCTCCCGGGGAACGCCTACGAGCAGTACTTC
CASSLPGNAYEQYF
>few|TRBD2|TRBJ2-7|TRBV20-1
TGCAGTGCTAGAGATTCCCCGACTAGCGGCCACTTACCCTACGAGCAGTACTTC
CSARDSPTSGHLPYEQYF
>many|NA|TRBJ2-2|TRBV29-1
TGCAGCGTTGAAGCCGAGAACACCGGGGAGCTGTTTTTT
CSVEAENTGELFF
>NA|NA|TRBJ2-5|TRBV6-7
TGTGCCAGCAGTTACTCGACGGTGGGGGACATCCAAGAGACCCAGTACTTC
CASSYSTVGDIQETQYF
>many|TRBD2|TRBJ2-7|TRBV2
TGTGCCAGCAGCGGGAGCGGGATCTCCTACGAGCAGTACTTC
CASSGSGISYEQYF
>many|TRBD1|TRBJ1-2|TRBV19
TGTGCCAGTAGCCCGGACAGGTGGAACTATGGCTACACCTTC
CASSPDRWNYGYTF
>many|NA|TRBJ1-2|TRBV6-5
TGTGCCAGCAGTTACTCGTCGTCAGGAATTGGCTACACCTTC
CASSYSSSGIGYTF